The T cell receptor beta chain under discussion was sequenced for a study of neoadjuvant anti-PD-1 for oral cavity cancer. Overall study context: Before surgery, most patients got three to four biweekly 3 mg/kg nivolumab doses.

Documented time point: after neoadjuvant nivolumab, at surgical resection. Sequencing used immunoSEQ multiplex PCR; TCRdb keeps in-frame clones, though not all of them. This sample has under 15,000 clones, with about four fifths found just once. CDR1 is SGDLS and CDR2 is YYNGEE in the germline V gene. This CDR3 contains 15 residues. V lost 0 bases and J lost 9, with 16 bases in between. The rearrangement uses TRBV9 and TRBJ2-1; D may be TRBD1 (7 bases). The sequencing used PBMCs, collected after nivolumab (anti-PD-1) treatment. The sequence derives from a person aged 35-79 years with oral cavity squamous cell carcinoma. CDR3 DNA sequence: TGTGCCAGCAGCGTAGTGGAGGGGGCTTATGGTGAGCAGTTCTTC. Protein sequence: CASSVVEGAYGEQFF.